This TCR beta chain was captured in a study of PD-1 blockade in classical Hodgkin lymphoma. Study conclusions and caveats: Repertoire differences have undefined causes, possibly disease activity or prior therapy. Newly diagnosed patients were reported to start with lower TCR diversity than healthy donors.

Profiling relied on immunoSEQ multiplex PCR, and the TCRdb table lists in-frame clones only, not all of them. Counted here are about 30,000 clones, approximately 93% occurring once; the ten biggest clones make up 3% to 4%. Time point in this sample: newly diagnosed, previously untreated cHL patient sample. A comparison was provided by newly diagnosed, untreated classical Hodgkin lymphoma PBMCs. For this clone: Its matching antigen is unknown.

The sample taken for sequencing was peripheral blood mononuclear cells (PBMCs). The TCR comes from a human donor with classical Hodgkin lymphoma.

CDR3: CSVDPGQGNEQFF. Written as DNA, the CDR3 is TGCAGCGTTGACCCGGGACAGGGAAATGAGCAGTTCTTC. The rearrangement joins TRBV29-1 to TRBJ2-1; 9 positions match TRBD1. V shed 3 bases and J 7 bases; nucleotides not matched to a gene: 4. CDR3 size: 13 residues. Looked up from germline, CDR1 is SQVTM and CDR2 is ANQGSEA.